This T cell receptor beta chain was recorded in a study of memory CD4+ T cells and cytomegalovirus serostatus. The repertoire was sequenced with immunoSEQ multiplex PCR; TCRdb's copy has only in-frame clones and lacks some. The sample includes 40,000 to 55,000 clones, approximately 78% of them seen just once. The sort gate was single viable CD3+CD4+CD8-CD45RO+ cells for memory CD4+ T cells. The CDR3 contains 17 residues. CDR1 and CDR2 (germline): SGHTA, FQGNSA. With 4 bases clipped from V and 5 bases from J, the junction kept 9 bases outside the gene matches. The gene calls are TRBV7-2 and TRBJ2-3; TRBD2 aligns across 13 bases. Sequenced material: memory CD4+ T cells from blood. The clonotype comes from an adult in good health and CMV-seronegative. This CDR3 reads CASSSGLAGDRRDTQYF. The CDR3 DNA follows: TGTGCCAGCAGCTCCGGACTAGCGGGGGACCGACGAGATACGCAGTATTTT. The variable domain in full, completed from reference TRBV7-2 and TRBJ2-3, reads GAGVSQSPSNKVTEKGKDVELRCDPISGHTALYWYRQSLGQGLEFLIYFQGNSAPDKSGLPSDRFSAERTGGSVSTLTIQRTQQEDSAVYLCASSSGLAGDRRDTQYFGPGTRLTVL.